The source of this TCR beta chain is a study of T cells expressing NK-cell markers (dated by TCRdb to about 2020). In the study overall: TCR beta-chain repertoires were profiled in sorted CD3+CD56+NKG2C+, CD3+CD56+NKG2C- and CD3+CD56-NKG2C+ T-cell subsets from several donors. Among the eight sequenced donors, seven were HCMV-seropositive and one was HCMV-seronegative. All eight donors whose samples were sequenced were randomly selected healthy volunteers, three of them men and five women. Libraries were sequenced as 2 x 150 bp reads on Illumina HiSeq 2000/2500, MiSeq or NextSeq. Summary of the overall study and its limitations: Whether the expanded NKG2C-expressing T cell clones were specific for HCMV antigens was left unclear. In 6 or 7 donors, the dominant CD3+CD56+NKG2C+ clonotypes ranked among the top 10 CD8+ clonotypes, making up roughly 1.0-7.0% of CD8+ T cells. Those dominant clonotypes were again the most abundant among CD3+CD56-NKG2C+ cells in a few donors, at about 25-60.1%.

The instrument was an Illumina HiSeq 2000. TCR beta cDNA libraries were prepared using 5'RACE template switching, which introduced a universal primer site and unique molecular identifiers. Synthesis of cDNA was primed from the TCR beta constant segment and was followed by two consecutive PCR amplification steps. Regarding the original processing steps: MIGEC handled demultiplexing of the reads and grouping by UMI, while MiTCR was used to assemble and quantify clonotypes. To remove erroneous sequences, TCR cDNA sequences were retained only when supported by two or more reads. The tcR package was used for downstream repertoire analysis, with clonotypes matched between fractions based on CDR3 nucleotide sequence plus V segment. VDJmatch was used to annotate antigen specificity against VDJdb, with one amino acid substitution allowed in CDR3. After TCRdb reprocessed the reads, each CDR3 protein sequence was kept as one row, without DNA. TCRdb's processing, not the study's, gives the V and J calls here. The sample's table covers fewer than 16,000 distinct CDR3 sequences. The ten biggest clones cover approximately 59% of the sample.

A remark on this clonotype: The target of this receptor is not known.

HCMV serostatus was determined by detecting HCMV-specific IgG in serum with a commercial ELISA kit. Peripheral blood mononuclear cells were isolated from blood by Ficoll density gradient centrifugation. Including cysteine and phenylalanine, the CDR3 has 13 amino acids. The nucleotide record is missing. According to the germline V gene (reference sequence), CDR1 reads DFQATT and CDR2 reads SNEGSKA. The TCR was taken from a man aged 18 to 70 in good health. The chain is encoded by TRBV20-1 joined to TRBJ2-7. Sequencing used blood T cells: a sorted CD56 or NKG2C T cell subset, CD4+ or CD8+ T cells, or bulk PBMC T cells (not recorded which). Here the CDR3 is given as CSASGRNTYEQYF.